These 27 T cell receptor beta chains originate from one sample sequenced in a study of T cells after yellow fever vaccination. TCRdb passed the 5' RACE reads through MiXCR, listing each CDR3 protein once. The sample lists about 99,000 distinct CDR3 sequences; around 5.8% were seen once. The sequencing used CD8+ T cells sorted from PBMCs, collected 10 days after the yellow fever booster vaccination. Source of these receptors: a man between 18 and 29 years old who received the YFV17D yellow fever vaccine.

This clonotype has more than one count but fewer than ten. Here the CDR3 DNA reads TGCGCCAGCAGCCAAGTCCCGTCCACCGGGGAGCTGTTTTTT. Protein: CASSQVPSTGELFF. This rearrangement joins TRBV4-1 to TRBJ2-2, with D unresolved. The V and J ends lost 1 base and 4 bases respectively, with 7 bases between them. This CDR3 has 14 residues. From germline, CDR1 is MGHRA and CDR2 YSYEKL.

This rearrangement joins TRBV3-1 to TRBJ2-3; possibly TRBD1 or TRBD2 for D (5 bases each). The V and J ends lost 1 base and 5 bases respectively, with 16 bases between them. This CDR3 contains 16 residues. CDR1 is LGHDT, CDR2 YNNKEL, per germline (reference sequence). The CDR3, as DNA: TGTGCCAGCAGCCAAGGGCCCAGGGCGGGTGGAGATACGCAGTATTTT. The encoded protein is CASSQGPRAGGDTQYF.

The table lists this clonotype with a few counts. This chain joins TRBV6-2 or TRBV6-3 and TRBJ2-2; tentatively, D is TRBD2 (6 bases). Germline CDR1 is MNHEY and CDR2 is SVGEGT. There are 15 residues in the CDR3. V shed 3 bases and J shed 3 bases, with 11 bases lying between them. Here the CDR3 reads CASSYDGEDTGELFF. CDR3 coding DNA: TGTGCCAGCAGTTATGACGGGGAGGACACCGGGGAGCTGTTTTTT.

This clonotype was seen only a few times. The chain joins TRBV9 to TRBJ2-3, with 10 bases lining up with TRBD2. Germline assignment: CDR1 SGDLS and CDR2 YYNGEE. CDR3 length equals 17 residues. V trimming: 3 bases; J trimming: 2 bases; junction bases outside the gene matches: 9. In nucleotides, the CDR3 is TGTGCCAGCAGCGCGACTGGTAGCGGGGGGAACACAGATACGCAGTATTTT. Residues: CASSATGSGGNTDTQYF.

The rearrangement uses TRBV11-1 and TRBJ2-1; no firm D call. Trimming took off 2 bases at V and 4 bases at J, with 6 bases between the two ends. Germline V gene data show CDR1 as SGHAT and CDR2 as FQDESV (reference sequence). This CDR3 is 13 amino acids long. The CDR3 DNA reads as TGTGCCAGCAGCTTAACCTATTACAATGAGCAGTTCTTC. Its protein product is CASSLTYYNEQFF.

This clonotype was recorded many times. This rearrangement joins TRBV9 to TRBJ2-7; D not certain. V was shortened by 3 bases and J by 2 bases, with 15 bases between the two germline ends. Per germline, CDR1 SGDLS and CDR2 YYNGEE. This CDR3 has 15 residues. The CDR3 nucleotides read TGTGCCAGCAGCGCGGACGTCAGCCGGGCCTACGAGCAGTACTTC. This encodes CASSADVSRAYEQYF.

V gene TRBV7-2 combines with J gene TRBJ2-3; the D is unclear. This CDR3 comprises 13 residues. The germline V gene encodes CDR1 SGHTA and CDR2 FQGNSA. V was trimmed by 2 bases and J by 0 bases, leaving 3 bases between them. DNA for the CDR3: TGTGCCAGCAGCTTATTCAGCACAGATACGCAGTATTTT. Protein: CASSLFSTDTQYF.

This clonotype was counted a few times. The genes are TRBV4-1 and TRBJ2-3, with a tentative D call TRBD2 (5 bases). There are 16 residues in the CDR3. The germline V and J ends were trimmed by 4 bases and 0 bases, with 14 bases remaining between them. CDR1 is MGHRA and CDR2 is YSYEKL in the germline V gene. The CDR3 DNA reads as TGCGCCAGCAGCCGATGGACTGCTTCTAGCACAGATACGCAGTATTTT. Translation: CASSRWTASSTDTQYF.

This clonotype has only a few counts. The chain employs TRBV12-3 or TRBV12-4 and TRBJ2-5, with 8 bases fitting TRBD2. After removal of 6 bases from V and 1 base from J, the junction contained 7 bases not matched to a gene. The CDR3 has 15 amino acids. The CDR3 sequence: CASRTGSGVQETQYF. CDR3 nucleotide sequence: TGTGCCAGCAGGACCGGTAGCGGGGTCCAAGAGACCCAGTACTTC.

The rearrangement uses TRBV5-1 and TRBJ1-6, with D maybe TRBD1 (6 bases). Germline V gene sequence: CDR1 SGHRS, CDR2 YFSETQ. The V end was cut by 4 bases, the J end by 0 bases, with 14 bases between. This CDR3 is 17 amino acids long. The DNA for the CDR3 is TGCGCCAGCAGCCTGGACAGCCTTAGCTCCTATAATTCACCCCTCCACTTT. This encodes CASSLDSLSSYNSPLHF.

This clonotype was found many times. The V gene is TRBV4-1, the J gene TRBJ2-5; possibly TRBD1 for D (6 bases). Deletions cut 4 bases from V and 4 bases from J, with 19 bases between. CDR3 length: 16 residues. Per germline, CDR1 MGHRA and CDR2 YSYEKL. The CDR3 DNA sequence: TGCGCCAGCAGCCTCACATCAGGGGTTCGGGGAGAGACCCAGTACTTC. This sequence encodes CASSLTSGVRGETQYF.

This clonotype was counted between two and nine times. The J gene is TRBJ2-7, the V gene TRBV6-2 or TRBV6-3; tentatively, D is TRBD2 (6 bases). CDR3 length: 12 residues. V lost 0 bases and J 13 bases, leaving 13 bases between the germline ends. Germline V gives CDR1 MNHEY, CDR2 SVGEGT. The CDR3 sequence: CASSYSPGRGYF. The CDR3 nucleotides read TGTGCCAGCAGTTACTCGCCTGGGCGGGGATACTTC.

The V call is TRBV16, the J call TRBJ1-1; 7 bases line up with TRBD1. The junction had 6 bases not matched to a gene; V was cut back by 5 bases and J by 0 bases. The CDR3 has 15 amino acids. The germline CDR1 and CDR2 sequences are KGHSY and FQNENV. The CDR3 nucleotides read TGTGCCAGCAGCAAAAGAGGGGGCTTGAACACTGAAGCTTTCTTT. Residues: CASSKRGGLNTEAFF.

In this sample, this clonotype turned up a few times. The J gene is TRBJ2-2, the V gene TRBV7-7; 10 bases are a match to TRBD1. CDR3 length: 16 residues. Losses at the gene ends were 3 bases for V and 4 bases for J; bases not matched to a gene: 5. The V gene's germline CDR1 is SSHAT and CDR2 FNYEAQ (reference sequence). CDR3 amino acids: CASSFTGDRGTGELFF. DNA of the CDR3: TGTGCCAGCAGCTTCACCGGGGACAGGGGCACCGGGGAGCTGTTTTTT.

This clonotype was seen a handful of times. The chain links TRBV15 to TRBJ2-5; TRBD1 aligns across 7 bases. Germline loops: CDR1 LNHNV, CDR2 YYDKDF (reference sequence). Unmatched junction bases numbered 8, after V lost 2 bases and J lost 5 bases. The length of the CDR3 is 15 residues. CDR3 coding DNA: TGTGCCACCAGCAGACGCGACAGGGCTCTCGAGACCCAGTACTTC. Amino acids: CATSRRDRALETQYF.

Only a few counts were recorded for this clonotype. This chain links TRBV10-3 with TRBJ2-1; no firm D call. Germline assignment: CDR1 ENHRY and CDR2 SYGVKD. The V end was cut by 7 bases, the J end by 7 bases, with 14 bases between. The CDR3 sequence is 13 residues long. The CDR3 DNA reads TGTGCCATCACCAGGTCCGAGGCGAATGAGCAGTTCTTC. Its protein is CAITRSEANEQFF.

In its sample, this clonotype was seen a few times. This chain links TRBV4-1 with TRBJ1-5, with 9 bases lining up with TRBD1. Germline V gives CDR1 MGHRA, CDR2 YSYEKL. There are 17 residues in the CDR3. V was pared by 2 bases and J by 2 bases, with 7 bases of the junction left unmatched. CDR3 region: CASSQRRDRAGNQPQHF. DNA of the CDR3: TGCGCCAGCAGCCAACGCCGGGACAGGGCTGGCAATCAGCCCCAGCATTTT.

This clonotype has a count of ten or more. The rearrangement joins TRBV4-2 to TRBJ2-1, with 11 positions matching TRBD2. The CDR3 loop spans 16 amino acids. The ends lost 4 bases at V and 4 bases at J; junction bases unmatched: 6. Germline V gene data show CDR1 as LGHNA and CDR2 as YNFKEQ. This CDR3 reads CASSLETSGEYNEQFF. The CDR3 nucleotides are TGTGCCAGCAGCCTTGAGACTAGCGGGGAATACAATGAGCAGTTCTTC.

This clonotype was detected a few times. V and J are TRBV6-1 and TRBJ2-3; D might be TRBD1 or TRBD2, each matching 6 bases. The CDR3 covers 16 residues. The germline CDR1 and CDR2 sequences are MNHNS and SASEGT. V lost 2 bases and J 1 base, leaving 13 bases between the germline ends. The CDR3 nucleotides are TGTGCCAGCAGTGAATATCGGGGGCGCGGCACAGATACGCAGTATTTT. This sequence encodes CASSEYRGRGTDTQYF.

This clonotype was counted ten times or more. The chain joins TRBV12-3 or TRBV12-4 to TRBJ2-7, with D unclear. CDR3 length equals 13 residues. The V gene lost 2 bases and the J gene lost 0 bases, with 5 bases spanning the gap. The CDR3 loop is CASSLTPSYEQYV. The CDR3 DNA reads TGTGCCAGCAGTTTAACACCCTCCTACGAGCAGTACGTC.

The chain is built from TRBV4-3 and TRBJ2-7; the match to TRBD1 covers 9 bases. V lost 3 bases and J lost 4; bases outside the gene matches: 19. CDR3 length equals 19 residues. The germline V gene has CDR1 LGHNA and CDR2 YSLEER. The CDR3, as DNA: TGCGCCAGCAGCCAGCGGGACAGGGTAAGAACCCTCAGAACTTACGAGCAGTACGTC. This sequence encodes CASSQRDRVRTLRTYEQYV.

This chain joins TRBV6-1 and TRBJ1-1; no clear D. The CDR3 spans 12 residues. Germline V gene sequence: CDR1 MNHNS, CDR2 SASEGT. Trimming shortened V by 6 bases and J by 1 base, and 6 bases separated the two germline ends. The CDR3 spells CASRQKNTEAFF. The CDR3, as DNA: TGTGCCAGCAGACAGAAGAACACTGAAGCTTTCTTT.

The rearrangement links TRBV29-1 to TRBJ1-3; D remains ambiguous. Germline V gene lookup returns CDR1 SQVTM and CDR2 ANQGSEA. V lost 7 bases, J lost 4 bases, and 8 bases lay in between. The CDR3 spans 11 residues. The CDR3 spells CSAEGGNTIYF. The CDR3 DNA is TGCAGCGCCGAGGGCGGAAACACCATATATTTT.

The chain recombines TRBV4-1 with TRBJ1-1; unclear D gene. V dropped 4 bases and J dropped 7 bases, with 16 bases sitting between them. Per germline, CDR1 MGHRA and CDR2 YSYEKL. The CDR3 covers 14 residues. The CDR3 protein is CASSRHSPPGEAFF. CDR3 DNA: TGCGCCAGCAGCCGACACAGCCCCCCGGGTGAAGCTTTCTTT.

There are a few counts of this clonotype. The rearrangement joins TRBV5-4 to TRBJ1-1; D remains unclear. The CDR3 is made up of 12 amino acids. The V and J ends lost 3 bases and 11 bases respectively, with 14 bases between them. The germline CDR1 and CDR2 sequences are SGHNT and YYREEE (reference sequence). The CDR3, as DNA: TGTGCCAGCAGCTCTGACGGGCGCGGTGCTTTCTTT. Translated: CASSSDGRGAFF.

Only a few counts were recorded for this clonotype. The V gene is TRBV7-9, the J gene TRBJ2-3; TRBD2 aligns across 8 bases. This CDR3 has 13 residues. Germline-derived CDR1 and CDR2 are SEHNR and FQNEAQ (reference sequence). The ends lost 7 bases at V and 4 bases at J; junction bases unmatched: 4. CDR3 coding DNA: TGTGCCAGCATGAGCGGGGGCCCAGATACGCAGTATTTT. Translation gives CASMSGGPDTQYF.

This clonotype was recorded many times. V is TRBV12-3 or TRBV12-4 and J is TRBJ2-1; TRBD1 might be the D (7 bases). This CDR3 is built from 15 residues. Trimming took 7 bases from V and 8 from J, leaving 21 bases between them. The CDR3, as DNA: TGTGCCAGCACTCGACAGGGCAACATAGCGGATGAGCAGTTCTTC. It translates to CASTRQGNIADEQFF.